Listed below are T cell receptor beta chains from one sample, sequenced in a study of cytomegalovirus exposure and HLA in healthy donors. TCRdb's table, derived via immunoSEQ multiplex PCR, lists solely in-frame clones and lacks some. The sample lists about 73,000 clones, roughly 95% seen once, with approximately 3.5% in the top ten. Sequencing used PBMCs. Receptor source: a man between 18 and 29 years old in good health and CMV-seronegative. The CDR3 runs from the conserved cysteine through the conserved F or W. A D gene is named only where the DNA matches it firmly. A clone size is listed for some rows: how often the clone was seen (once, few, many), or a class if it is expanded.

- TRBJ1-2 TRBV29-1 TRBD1 CSVMGQGGGYTF TGCAGCGTGATGGGACAGGGGGGTGGCTACACCTTC
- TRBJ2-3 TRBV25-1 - CASIPFKGYTQYF TGTGCCAGCATCCCATTTAAGGGGTATACGCAGTATTTT
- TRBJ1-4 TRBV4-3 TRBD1 CASSQGGQGVDEKLFF TGCGCCAGCAGCCAAGGAGGACAGGGAGTAGATGAAAAACTGTTTTTT
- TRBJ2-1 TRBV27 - CASSLEAGGLPYNEQFF TGTGCCAGCAGTTTAGAGGCAGGAGGGCTCCCCTACAATGAGCAGTTCTTC
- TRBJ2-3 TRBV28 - CATGGGQADTQYF TGTGCCACTGGGGGGGGGCAAGCAGATACGCAGTATTTT
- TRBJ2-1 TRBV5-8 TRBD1 CASRQPGQGIYEQFF TGTGCCAGCAGGCAACCGGGACAGGGGATTTATGAGCAGTTCTTC
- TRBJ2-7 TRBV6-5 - CASSYRGVEGEQYF TGTGCCAGCAGTTACAGAGGCGTGGAAGGCGAGCAGTACTTC
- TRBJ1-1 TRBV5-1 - CASSLPGGTHTEAFF TGCGCCAGCAGCCTCCCCGGAGGGACGCACACTGAAGCTTTCTTT
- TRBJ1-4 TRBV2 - CASGVVFSEEKLFF TGTGCCAGTGGTGTTGTGTTTTCGGAGGAAAAACTGTTTTTT
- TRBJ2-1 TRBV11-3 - CASSLGGDNEQFF TGTGCCAGCAGCTTAGGTGGAGACAATGAGCAGTTCTTC
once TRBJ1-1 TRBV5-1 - CASSSGLHTEAFF TGCGCCAGCAGTTCAGGGTTACACACTGAAGCTTTCTTT
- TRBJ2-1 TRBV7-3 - CASSLFGGRGNEQFF TGTGCCAGCAGCTTATTCGGGGGGCGCGGTAATGAGCAGTTCTTC
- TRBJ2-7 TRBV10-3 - CAISEFSYEQYF TGTGCCATCAGTGAGTTTAGTTACGAGCAGTACTTC
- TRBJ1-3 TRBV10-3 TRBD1 CASQARDSSSGNTIYF TGTGCCTCCCAAGCGCGGGACAGTAGCTCTGGAAACACCATATATTTT
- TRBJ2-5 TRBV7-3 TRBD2 CASSSGLAGASSETQYF TGTGCCAGCAGCTCGGGACTAGCGGGGGCCTCTTCCGAGACCCAGTACTTC
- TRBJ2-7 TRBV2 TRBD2 CASSRGGGVEQYF TGTGCCAGCAGTCGCGGGGGTGGTGTGGAGCAGTACTTC
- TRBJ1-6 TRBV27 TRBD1 CASRTGSSYNSPLHF TGTGCCAGCAGGACAGGGAGCTCCTATAATTCACCCCTCCACTTT
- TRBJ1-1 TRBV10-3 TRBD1 CAISYDRQGDEAFF TGTGCCATCAGTTACGACAGGCAGGGGGATGAAGCTTTCTTT
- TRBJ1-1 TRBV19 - CASSIRVTEAFF TGTGCCAGTAGTATACGGGTCACTGAAGCTTTCTTT
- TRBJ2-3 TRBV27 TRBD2 CASSLGGSTDTQYF TGTGCCAGCAGTTTGGGGGGGTCCACAGATACGCAGTATTTT
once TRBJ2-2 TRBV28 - CASSRQGGPGELFF TGTGCCAGCAGTCGCCAGGGAGGCCCCGGGGAGCTGTTTTTT